The T cell receptor beta chain described here comes from a study of blood T cell repertoires in COVID-19. Some clones are missing from TCRdb's copy, which holds only in-frame ones; the method was immunoSEQ multiplex PCR. Of around 160,000 clones listed, 87% are singletons. CDR1 is SGHRS, CDR2 YFSETQ, per germline. This CDR3 has 15 amino acids. The trim removed 4 bases at V and 6 bases at J, leaving 6 bases unmatched. This clone was seen more than once but under ten times. The receptor was derived from a man older than 75 with acute or convalescent COVID-19. Material: peripheral blood. The V call is TRBV5-1, the J call TRBJ2-2; 10 nucleotides agree with TRBD2. The CDR3 reads CASSTSGIRAGELFF. CDR3 coding DNA: TGCGCCAGCAGCACTAGCGGGATCCGTGCCGGGGAGCTGTTTTTT.